Included here is one T cell receptor beta chain sequence, with context. Its specificity is unknown. Sequencing used immunoSEQ multiplex PCR; TCRdb keeps in-frame clones, though not all of them. The sample records 100,000 to 130,000 clones, more than 70% being singletons. Between the trimmed V and J ends, which lost 0 bases and 5 bases, there was a span of 2 bases. The CDR3 runs to 11 residues. The germline V gene encodes CDR1 SGHDT and CDR2 YYEEEE. These data are taken from a study of T cell responses to AZD1222 COVID-19 vaccine. General study results and limits: Only a handful of AZD1222 recipients were seropositive at baseline. The sample set comprised mostly white British donors with more females, and clonal diversity was possibly underestimated.

The sample here was peripheral blood, taken on day 0 of MenACWY control vaccination. The chain recombines TRBV5-6 with TRBJ2-5; D remains ambiguous. The TCR was taken from an adult in good health. The CDR3 sequence: CASSLAETQYF. For the CDR3, the DNA is TGTGCCAGCAGCTTGGCGGAGACCCAGTACTTC.